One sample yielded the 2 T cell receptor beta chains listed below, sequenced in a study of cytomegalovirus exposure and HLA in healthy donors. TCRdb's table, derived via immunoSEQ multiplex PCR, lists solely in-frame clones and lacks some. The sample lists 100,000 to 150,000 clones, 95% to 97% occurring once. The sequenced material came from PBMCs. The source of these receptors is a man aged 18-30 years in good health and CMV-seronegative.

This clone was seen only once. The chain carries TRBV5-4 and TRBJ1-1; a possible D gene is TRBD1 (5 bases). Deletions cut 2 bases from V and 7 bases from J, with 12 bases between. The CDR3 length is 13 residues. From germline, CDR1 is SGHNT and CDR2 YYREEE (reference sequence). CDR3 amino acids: CASSFGTVYEAFF. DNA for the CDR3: TGTGCCAGCAGCTTCGGGACTGTCTATGAAGCTTTCTTT.

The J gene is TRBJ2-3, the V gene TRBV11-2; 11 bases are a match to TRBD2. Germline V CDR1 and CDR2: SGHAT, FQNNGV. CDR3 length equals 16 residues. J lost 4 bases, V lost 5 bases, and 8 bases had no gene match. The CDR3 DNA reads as TGTGCCAGCAGCCCCCTACTAGCGGGAGTTTCAGATACGCAGTATTTT. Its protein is CASSPLLAGVSDTQYF.